The sequence of this T cell receptor beta chain was determined in a study of blood T cell repertoires in COVID-19. The assay was immunoSEQ multiplex PCR, and TCRdb's table has in-frame clones only and misses some. The table has some 390,000 clones, 80% to 90% seen once. Germline V CDR1 and CDR2: SGHAT, FQNNGV. V shed 3 bases, J shed 2 bases, and the junction held 18 bases outside the gene matches. This CDR3 contains 19 residues. This TCR derives from a man aged 30 to 45 who had recovered from COVID-19. This sequence joins TRBV11-2 and TRBJ2-7, with TRBD2 matching 8 bases. The material sequenced was PBMCs or T cells enriched from blood (not recorded which). CDR3: CASSFLPTSGHTLPYEQYF. DNA for the CDR3: TGTGCCAGCAGCTTCCTCCCTACTAGCGGCCATACCCTCCCCTACGAGCAGTACTTC.